These 5 T cell receptor beta chains came from one sample sequenced in a study of brain T cells in children with intractable seizures. Sequencing was performed with immunoSEQ multiplex PCR; in TCRdb, only in-frame clones are kept and a portion is missing. The table lists tens of thousands of clones, roughly 91% of them singletons. Here the sequenced sample was peripheral blood, taken at surgery. All receptors derive from a boy younger than two with tuberous sclerosis and intractable seizures.

This clone was counted a few times. The J gene is TRBJ1-5, the V gene TRBV5-4, with 7 nucleotides matching TRBD1. The V and J ends lost 4 bases and 9 bases, in that order; junction bases with no gene match: 10. Germline V lookup: CDR1 SGHNT, CDR2 YYREEE (reference sequence). The CDR3 consists of 14 residues. The CDR3 loop reads CASSGRGRWVPQHF. CDR3 bases: TGTGCCAGCAGCGGGAGGGGGCGCTGGGTGCCCCAGCATTTT.

V gene TRBV4-1 combines with J gene TRBJ1-1, with D hard to call. Germline V CDR1 and CDR2: MGHRA, YSYEKL. V was shortened by 1 base and J by 4 bases, with 13 bases between the two germline ends. The CDR3 loop spans 15 amino acids. The CDR3 nucleotides read TGCGCCAGCAGCCAAGTTGGCAGTTATCTCACTGAAGCTTTCTTT. As protein: CASSQVGSYLTEAFF.

J is TRBJ2-3 and V is TRBV9, with TRBD2 identical over 14 bases. Trimming removed 6 bases from V and 6 bases from J; junction bases left unmatched: 24. The CDR3 contains 21 residues. Germline CDR1 SGDLS, CDR2 YYNGEE. The CDR3 DNA reads as TGTGCCAGCACCGTTATAGGGACTAGCGGGAGTGGTAGTCACACGAGGGATACGCAGTATTTT. Translation: CASTVIGTSGSGSHTRDTQYF.

The chain carries TRBV6-6 and TRBJ2-7; no clear D gene. The CDR3 spans 12 residues. V lost 2 bases to trimming and J lost 2 bases, with 4 bases between them. Germline V gives CDR1 MNHNY, CDR2 SVGAGI (reference sequence). The DNA for the CDR3 is TGTGCCAGCAGTTACGTCGCCTACGAGCAGTACTTC. Its protein product is CASSYVAYEQYF.

The chain links TRBV29-1 to TRBJ2-3; 7 bases are shared with TRBD2. The CDR3 runs to 16 residues. With V trimmed by 6 bases and J by 4 bases, 16 bases remained unmatched. The germline V gene has CDR1 SQVTM and CDR2 ANQGSEA. CDR3 in DNA: TGCAGCGTGCCTCCGTTTGTGGGGGGGATAGCAGATACGCAGTATTTT. The encoded protein is CSVPPFVGGIADTQYF.